These 15 T cell receptor beta chains were sequenced from one sample in a study of cytomegalovirus exposure and HLA in healthy donors (dated by TCRdb to about 2017). Library prep was done by the immunoSEQ multiplex PCR assay. For the multiplex PCR, a mixture combining 60 forward primers for TCR Vbeta segments and 13 reverse primers for TCR Jbeta segments was used. TCRdb took over this immuneACCESS table, retaining in-frame rearrangements with V and J assigned. Such tables are incomplete; in checked studies, under half of the missing clones stem from an unresolved V gene, and the remainder is unexplained. Within this sample are 150,000 to 200,000 clones, with over 60% of them counted one time only. Approximately 3.1% of the sample is in the top ten clones. The sequenced sample consisted of PBMCs. The receptors shown here come from a woman between 40 and 50 years old in good health and CMV-seronegative.

CDR3 sequence: CTSSLSLFLGGNSYEQYF. DNA for the CDR3: TGCACCAGCAGCCTGTCTTTGTTTCTCGGGGGGAACTCCTACGAGCAGTACTTC. The chain uses TRBV1 and TRBJ2-7; the table gives TRBD2 as D, unverified against the DNA. TRBV1 is shown as a pseudogene. The CDR3 has 18 residues.

This clone was picked up one time. V is TRBV6-5 and J is TRBJ2-1, with 10 bases that match TRBD2. Germline V gene sequence: CDR1 MNHEY, CDR2 SVGAGI. The CDR3 is 16 residues long. Trimming at V came to 2 bases and at J to 5 bases, leaving 6 bases not matched to a gene. The CDR3 loop reads CASSYRQRGGDNEQFF. The DNA of the CDR3 is TGTGCCAGCAGTTACAGGCAGCGGGGGGGTGACAATGAGCAGTTCTTC.

The V gene is TRBV7-2, the J gene TRBJ1-1; D gene uncertain. Trimming took 2 bases from V and 5 from J, leaving 9 bases between them. The CDR3 runs to 13 residues. The V gene's germline CDR1 is SGHTA and CDR2 FQGNSA. CDR3 sequence reads: CASSLYGVTEAFF. The CDR3 region has the DNA TGTGCCAGCAGCTTATACGGAGTTACTGAAGCTTTCTTT.

This clone was detected a few times. J is TRBJ2-5 and V is TRBV27, with TRBD1 matching 8 bases. The DNA end favors TRBJ2-7, so the J call may be wrong. The CDR3 sequence is 16 residues long. Germline values: CDR1 MNHEY, CDR2 SMNVEV (reference sequence). CDR3 in amino acids: CASSSLRTGIIYEQYF. The CDR3 DNA follows: TGTGCCAGCAGTTCACTTCGGACAGGGATTATCTACGAGCAGTACTTC.

This clone turned up a few times. The chain couples TRBV7-9 to TRBJ1-2; D gene ambiguous. This CDR3 has 14 amino acids. Germline V gene data show CDR1 as SEHNR and CDR2 as FQNEAQ (reference sequence). V was shortened by 3 bases and J by 7 bases, with 15 bases between the two germline ends. CDR3: CASSFDGLESGYTF. Here the CDR3 DNA reads TGTGCCAGCAGCTTCGACGGACTTGAGAGTGGCTACACCTTC.

This chain uses TRBV7-8 with TRBJ2-5; TRBD1 aligns across 7 bases. Germline loops: CDR1 SGHVS, CDR2 FQNEAQ. CDR3 size: 15 residues. Unmatched junction bases numbered 8, after V lost 1 base and J lost 6 bases. The CDR3 spells CASSLVWQGEQTQYF. CDR3 DNA sequence: TGTGCCAGCAGCTTAGTGTGGCAGGGGGAACAGACCCAGTACTTC.

The chain carries TRBV7-9 and TRBJ1-1, with D perhaps TRBD1 (6 bases). The CDR3 covers 15 residues. V was shortened by 5 bases and J by 5 bases, with 18 bases between the two germline ends. Looked up from germline, CDR1 is SEHNR and CDR2 is FQNEAQ (reference sequence). The CDR3 sequence: CASSRTTGWRTEAFF. The CDR3 DNA reads as TGTGCCAGCAGCCGAACAACAGGGTGGCGAACTGAAGCTTTCTTT.

This chain uses TRBV5-1 with TRBJ1-1, with a tentative D call TRBD1 (5 bases). The V gene's germline CDR1 is SGHRS and CDR2 YFSETQ. The CDR3 covers 14 residues. V lost 4 bases and J lost 0, with 10 bases in between. CDR3 in DNA: TGCGCCAGCAGCGCGGTGACAGTGAACACTGAAGCTTTCTTT. As protein: CASSAVTVNTEAFF. Filled out from reference TRBV5-1 and TRBJ1-1, the complete variable domain reads KAGVTQTPRYLIKTRGQQVTLSCSPISGHRSVSWYQQTPGQGLQFLFEYFSETQRNKGNFPGRFSGRQFSNSRSEMNVSTLELGDSALYLCASSAVTVNTEAFFGQGTRLTVV.

The rearrangement uses TRBV7-9 and TRBJ1-2; no firm D call. This CDR3 contains 14 residues. V lost 5 bases to trimming and J lost 5 bases, with 15 bases between them. CDR1 and CDR2 (germline): SEHNR, FQNEAQ (reference sequence). The CDR3: CASSARGPAYGYTF. DNA of the CDR3: TGTGCCAGCAGCGCCCGAGGTCCGGCTTATGGCTACACCTTC.

This clone was seen just once. V gene TRBV5-1 combines with J gene TRBJ2-3, with 11 bases fitting TRBD2. Germline CDR1 and CDR2: SGHRS and YFSETQ. Losses at the gene ends were 0 bases for V and 0 bases for J; bases not matched to a gene: 9. The CDR3 extends over 19 amino acids. The CDR3: CASSLVLAGGRTSTDTQYF. The DNA for the CDR3 is TGCGCCAGCAGCTTGGTTCTAGCGGGGGGACGTACTAGCACAGATACGCAGTATTTT. Full variable domain (rest looked up from reference TRBV5-1 and TRBJ2-3): KAGVTQTPRYLIKTRGQQVTLSCSPISGHRSVSWYQQTPGQGLQFLFEYFSETQRNKGNFPGRFSGRQFSNSRSEMNVSTLELGDSALYLCASSLVLAGGRTSTDTQYFGPGTRLTVL.

The chain employs TRBV6-5 and TRBJ1-5; 9 bases are a match to TRBD1. The trim removed 6 bases at V and 6 bases at J, leaving 6 bases unmatched. The CDR3 totals 14 residues. Germline V gives CDR1 MNHEY, CDR2 SVGAGI. Written as DNA, the CDR3 is TGTGCCAGCAGCTTCGACAGGGGGAGTCAGCCCCAGCATTTT. It encodes CASSFDRGSQPQHF.

This chain joins TRBV4-2 and TRBJ2-5, with D hard to call. CDR1 and CDR2 (germline): LGHNA, YNFKEQ. V was trimmed by 1 base and J by 4 bases, leaving 13 bases between them. The CDR3 is 15 residues long. The CDR3 sequence is CASSQGGGHLETQYF. The CDR3 DNA is TGTGCCAGCAGCCAAGGTGGCGGCCATTTAGAGACCCAGTACTTC.

The V gene is TRBV4-1, the J gene TRBJ1-4, with 7 bases matching TRBD1. In germline, CDR1 is MGHRA, CDR2 YSYEKL. The CDR3 has 15 amino acids. V dropped 4 bases and J dropped 5; count of bases not matched to a gene: 7. CDR3 sequence: CASSLGTASNEKLFF. CDR3 coding DNA: TGCGCCAGCAGCCTGGGGACAGCTAGCAATGAAAAACTGTTTTTT.

The chain is built from TRBV6-5 and TRBJ2-3, with a weak D call TRBD1 (5 bases). Germline V gene data show CDR1 as MNHEY and CDR2 as SVGAGI. The CDR3 length is 14 residues. Between the trimmed V and J ends, which lost 2 bases and 3 bases, there was a span of 9 bases. CDR3 amino acids: CASSYKTVTDTQYF. Written as DNA, the CDR3 is TGTGCCAGCAGTTACAAGACAGTTACAGATACGCAGTATTTT.

The gene calls are TRBV7-8 and TRBJ1-2; 8 positions agree with TRBD1. The CDR3 runs to 14 residues. Germline trimming cut 5 bases from V and 3 bases from J; bases unmatched to any gene: 5. The germline V gene encodes CDR1 SGHVS and CDR2 FQNEAQ. The CDR3 sequence: CASSPGQVYYGYTF. The CDR3 DNA reads as TGTGCCAGCAGCCCGGGACAGGTTTACTATGGCTACACCTTC.